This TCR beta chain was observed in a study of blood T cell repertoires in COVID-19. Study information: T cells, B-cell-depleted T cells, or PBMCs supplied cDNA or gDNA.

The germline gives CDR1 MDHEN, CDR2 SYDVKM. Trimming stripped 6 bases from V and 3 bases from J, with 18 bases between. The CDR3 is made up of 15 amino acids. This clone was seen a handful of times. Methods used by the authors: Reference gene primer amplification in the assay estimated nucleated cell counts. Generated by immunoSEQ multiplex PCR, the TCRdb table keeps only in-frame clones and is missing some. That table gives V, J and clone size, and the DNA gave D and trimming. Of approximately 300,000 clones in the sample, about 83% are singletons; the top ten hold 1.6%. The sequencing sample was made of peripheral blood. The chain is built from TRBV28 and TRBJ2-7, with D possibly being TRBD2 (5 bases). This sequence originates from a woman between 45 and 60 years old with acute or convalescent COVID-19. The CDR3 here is CASRSPRETFYEQYF. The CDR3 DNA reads TGTGCCAGCAGATCCCCCCGGGAAACCTTCTACGAGCAGTACTTC. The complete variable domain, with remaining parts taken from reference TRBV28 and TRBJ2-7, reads DVKVTQSSRYLVKRTGEKVFLECVQDMDHENMFWYRQDPGLGLRLIYFSYDVKMKEKGDIPEGYSVSREKKERFSLILESASTNQTSMYLCASRSPRETFYEQYFGPGTRLTVT.